A selection of T cell receptor beta chains follows, all from one sample in a study of beta chain features in type 1 diabetes. This table comes from immunoSEQ multiplex PCR, and its TCRdb copy is limited to in-frame clones, with some not included. The table lists hundreds of thousands of clones, around an eighth of them singletons. Specimen: naive CD4+ T cells from blood. Source of these receptors: a young man in good health. Both conserved end residues are part of each CDR3. D genes are given only for firm matches. Not every row has a clone size; where given, it reads once, few, many or a size class.

CDR3 DNA: TGTGCCAGCAGCCGGCGCCGACTAGCAGGCACAGATACGCAGTATTTT
CDR3 protein: CASSRRRLAGTDTQYF
J gene: TRBJ2-3
clone size: few
D gene: TRBD2
V gene: TRBV11-2

CDR3 DNA: TGTGCCAGCAGCAACTTGGGTTCCGAGGGCCATTATGGCTACACCTTC
CDR3 protein: CASSNLGSEGHYGYTF
J gene: TRBJ1-2
clone size: few
D gene: .
V gene: TRBV11-1

CDR3 DNA: TGTGCCAGCAGCACCTCCAGAAGACTAGCGGGACCCACAGATACGCAGTATTTT
CDR3 protein: CASSTSRRLAGPTDTQYF
J gene: TRBJ2-3
clone size: few
D gene: TRBD2
V gene: TRBV7-6

CDR3 DNA: TGTGCCAGCAGCGCGTTAGCGGGAAGCTCCTACAATGAGCAGTTCTTC
CDR3 protein: CASSALAGSSYNEQFF
J gene: TRBJ2-1
clone size: .
D gene: TRBD2
V gene: TRBV7-2

CDR3 DNA: TGTGCCAGCAAGAGTGATATAGGCCGGGGAGATACGCAGTATTTT
CDR3 protein: CASKSDIGRGDTQYF
J gene: TRBJ2-3
clone size: few
D gene: .
V gene: TRBV28

CDR3 DNA: TGTGCCAGCAGCTTGGAAATCGGCACAGCCTACGAGCAGTACTTC
CDR3 protein: CASSLEIGTAYEQYF
J gene: TRBJ2-7
clone size: few
D gene: .
V gene: TRBV5-4

CDR3 DNA: TGCGCCAGCACCCCAGGGGACAGGAGACAAGAGACCCAGTACTTC
CDR3 protein: CASTPGDRRQETQYF
J gene: TRBJ2-5
clone size: few
D gene: TRBD1
V gene: TRBV4-1

CDR3 DNA: TGTGCCAGCAGCCAAGATTCTCAGGGTGCAGAGACCCAGTACTTC
CDR3 protein: CASSQDSQGAETQYF
J gene: TRBJ2-5
clone size: .
D gene: .
V gene: TRBV4-2

CDR3 DNA: TGTGCCAGCAGGGGACAGGGTACACAGCCCCAGCATTTT
CDR3 protein: CASRGQGTQPQHF
J gene: TRBJ1-5
clone size: few
D gene: TRBD1
V gene: TRBV25-1

CDR3 DNA: TGTGCCAGCACCAAGGACAGCAACTATGGCTACACCTTC
CDR3 protein: CASTKDSNYGYTF
J gene: TRBJ1-2
clone size: .
D gene: .
V gene: TRBV6-5

CDR3 DNA: TGTGCCAGCAGTGAAACGTTAGCTGGGAGTTTGGATACGCAGTATTTT
CDR3 protein: CASSETLAGSLDTQYF
J gene: TRBJ2-3
clone size: few
D gene: .
V gene: TRBV2

CDR3 DNA: TGCAGCGTATCCCAGACAGGGGGGGAGACCCAGTACTTC
CDR3 protein: CSVSQTGGETQYF
J gene: TRBJ2-5
clone size: .
D gene: TRBD1
V gene: TRBV29-1

CDR3 DNA: TGCGCCAGCAGCCAAGGGGTCGGAAGGAGCTCTGGAAACACCATATATTTT
CDR3 protein: CASSQGVGRSSGNTIYF
J gene: TRBJ1-3
clone size: few
D gene: .
V gene: TRBV4-1

CDR3 DNA: TGTGCCAGCTCACCCCCGGACAGGGGGCGCGCAGATACGCAGTATTTT
CDR3 protein: CASSPPDRGRADTQYF
J gene: TRBJ2-3
clone size: few
D gene: TRBD1
V gene: TRBV18

CDR3 DNA: TGTGCCTTGGGCCCGCCGCTATTGGGCTACACCTTC
CDR3 protein: CALGPPLLGYTF
J gene: TRBJ1-2
clone size: .
D gene: .
V gene: TRBV30

CDR3 DNA: TGTGCCTGGAGTGAGAGGACTAACTATGGCTACACCTTC
CDR3 protein: CAWSERTNYGYTF
J gene: TRBJ1-2
clone size: .
D gene: .
V gene: TRBV30

CDR3 DNA: TGTGCCTGGTCAACAGGGGACGGGAGCCAAGAGACCCAGTACTTC
CDR3 protein: CAWSTGDGSQETQYF
J gene: TRBJ2-5
clone size: few
D gene: .
V gene: TRBV30

CDR3 DNA: TGTGCCAGCAGCTTAGATCAGGATACCTACGAGCAGTACTTC
CDR3 protein: CASSLDQDTYEQYF
J gene: TRBJ2-7
clone size: .
D gene: .
V gene: TRBV7-9

CDR3 DNA: TGTGCCAGTAACGACAAGCGGGGGGTCACAGATACGCAGTATTTT
CDR3 protein: CASNDKRGVTDTQYF
J gene: TRBJ2-3
clone size: few
D gene: TRBD2
V gene: TRBV19

CDR3 DNA: TGTGCCAGCAGCCCTGGACAGTTTCGTCCAGAGACCCAGTACTTC
CDR3 protein: CASSPGQFRPETQYF
J gene: TRBJ2-5
clone size: .
D gene: .
V gene: TRBV5-6

CDR3 DNA: TGTGCCAGCAGTTCCCAGGGGAACGAGCAGTACTTC
CDR3 protein: CASSSQGNEQYF
J gene: TRBJ2-7
clone size: few
D gene: .
V gene: TRBV28

CDR3 DNA: TGCGCCAGCAGCCAGGGCCTCGGGGGAATTGGAAACACCATATATTTT
CDR3 protein: CASSQGLGGIGNTIYF
J gene: TRBJ1-3
clone size: few
D gene: .
V gene: TRBV4-3

CDR3 DNA: TGCGCCAGCAGCTGGACGGTGCCGGGAGTCACCGGGGAGCTGTTTTTT
CDR3 protein: CASSWTVPGVTGELFF
J gene: TRBJ2-2
clone size: few
D gene: .
V gene: TRBV5-1

CDR3 DNA: TGTGCCAGCAGCTTATCCCCGGCCAAAAACATTCAGTACTTC
CDR3 protein: CASSLSPAKNIQYF
J gene: TRBJ2-4
clone size: few
D gene: .
V gene: TRBV7-2

CDR3 DNA: TGTGCCAGCAGTCCCCATCCCATAGCGGGAGGTCCCCGCTCCTACAATGAGCAGTTCTTC
CDR3 protein: CASSPHPIAGGPRSYNEQFF
J gene: TRBJ2-1
clone size: few
D gene: TRBD2
V gene: TRBV27

CDR3 DNA: TGTGCCACCAGCAGGAATGCGGGGGGCACTGAAGCTTTCTTT
CDR3 protein: CATSRNAGGTEAFF
J gene: TRBJ1-1
clone size: .
D gene: .
V gene: TRBV15

CDR3 DNA: TGTGCCAGCAGCTTACGGGCGGGAGGCGTCCAAGAGACCCAGTACTTC
CDR3 protein: CASSLRAGGVQETQYF
J gene: TRBJ2-5
clone size: few
D gene: TRBD2
V gene: TRBV7-2

CDR3 DNA: TGTGCCAGCAGTTTATTAGCCGAGACAGGCCGCAATGAGCAGTTCTTC
CDR3 protein: CASSLLAETGRNEQFF
J gene: TRBJ2-1
clone size: few
D gene: .
V gene: TRBV28

CDR3 DNA: TGTGCCAGCAGTTACAGGGGTTCTGGAAACACCATATATTTT
CDR3 protein: CASSYRGSGNTIYF
J gene: TRBJ1-3
clone size: few
D gene: .
V gene: TRBV6-5

CDR3 DNA: TGCGCCAGCAGCCACCTAGCGGGCATTCAGAACACCGGGGAGCTGTTTTTT
CDR3 protein: CASSHLAGIQNTGELFF
J gene: TRBJ2-2
clone size: few
D gene: TRBD2
V gene: TRBV5-1

CDR3 DNA: TGTGCCAGCAGTTACTCGAATTCCAGGGGGAAGAACATTCAGTACTTC
CDR3 protein: CASSYSNSRGKNIQYF
J gene: TRBJ2-4
clone size: .
D gene: TRBD1
V gene: TRBV6-6

CDR3 DNA: TGTGCCAGCAGCCTCCGGGGCGGGGGACTTGATACGCAGTATTTT
CDR3 protein: CASSLRGGGLDTQYF
J gene: TRBJ2-3
clone size: few
D gene: TRBD2
V gene: TRBV7-8

CDR3 DNA: TGTGCCAGCAGTTTTGGAGGGAGCGGTCTCCGGCAGTACTTC
CDR3 protein: CASSFGGSGLRQYF
J gene: TRBJ2-7
clone size: few
D gene: .
V gene: TRBV28

CDR3 DNA: TGTGCCAGCAGCTTACCGCCCCTATACAATGAGCAGTTCTTC
CDR3 protein: CASSLPPLYNEQFF
J gene: TRBJ2-1
clone size: .
D gene: .
V gene: TRBV7-2

CDR3 DNA: TGTGCCGGGGGACAGGGGTACTCCTACGAGCAGTACTTC
CDR3 protein: CAGGQGYSYEQYF
J gene: TRBJ2-7
clone size: .
D gene: TRBD1
V gene: TRBV2

CDR3 DNA: TGTGCCAGCTCCGTCCAAAGGGGTTCCTACTATGGCTACACCTTC
CDR3 protein: CASSVQRGSYYGYTF
J gene: TRBJ1-2
clone size: few
D gene: .
V gene: TRBV2

CDR3 DNA: TGTGCCAGCAGCCCTGAACTTGCTCCGGAGAACTTC
CDR3 protein: CASSPELAPENF
J gene: TRBJ2-5
clone size: few
D gene: .
V gene: TRBV2

CDR3 DNA: TGCGCCAGCAGCCAAGACAGGGCTTACTATGGCTACACCTTC
CDR3 protein: CASSQDRAYYGYTF
J gene: TRBJ1-2
clone size: .
D gene: .
V gene: TRBV4-3

CDR3 DNA: TGTGCGGTAGCAAGAACTGAAGCTTTCTTT
CDR3 protein: CAVARTEAFF
J gene: TRBJ1-1
clone size: .
D gene: .
V gene: TRBV28

CDR3 DNA: TGTGCCAGCAGAGAAGGACAGGCACTTTTGCGAGAGCAGTTCTTC
CDR3 protein: CASREGQALLREQFF
J gene: TRBJ2-1
clone size: few
D gene: TRBD1
V gene: TRBV5-5

CDR3 DNA: TGCGCCAGCAGCTCCTCTCTGGGTTCTATGAGGAATGAGCAGTTCTTC
CDR3 protein: CASSSSLGSMRNEQFF
J gene: TRBJ2-1
clone size: .
D gene: .
V gene: TRBV5-1

CDR3 DNA: TGTGCCAGCAGCTCCAGCGGGGGGTCCTACAATGAGCAGTTCTTC
CDR3 protein: CASSSSGGSYNEQFF
J gene: TRBJ2-1
clone size: .
D gene: TRBD2
V gene: TRBV11-1

CDR3 DNA: TGTGCCAGCAAGGCCGAGACAGCCTACGAGCAGTACTTC
CDR3 protein: CASKAETAYEQYF
J gene: TRBJ2-7
clone size: few
D gene: .
V gene: TRBV25-1

CDR3 DNA: TGTGCCAGCAGCCACCGGACTAGCAGCCCAGATACGCAGTATTTT
CDR3 protein: CASSHRTSSPDTQYF
J gene: TRBJ2-3
clone size: few
D gene: TRBD2
V gene: TRBV5-6